This is a list of T cell receptor beta chains from one sample in a study of cytotoxic CD8 clonotypes in ibrutinib-treated CLL. Repertoires were generated with immunoSEQ multiplex PCR, while TCRdb's copy carries only in-frame clones and drops some. The sample records under 300,000 clones, around 77% being singletons. The sequencing used PBMCs, collected at disease progression, from a patient treated with ibrutinib. These receptor sequences come from a human donor with chronic lymphocytic leukemia. CDR3s include the opening cysteine and the closing phenylalanine or tryptophan. A D gene is named only where the DNA matches it firmly. Clone size, where shown, is once, few, many, or a class for clones that have expanded.

V: TRBV5-4; J: TRBJ1-2; size: NA; D: NA; DNA: TGTGCCAGCTCGCTTGCGGGGGGGCTGTCCTATGGCTACACCTTC; CDR3: CASSLAGGLSYGYTF
V: TRBV7-8; J: TRBJ2-3; size: NA; D: NA; DNA: TGTGCCAGCAGCTTATTAGCCGTCGGGGGAAGAACAGATACGCAGTATTTT; CDR3: CASSLLAVGGRTDTQYF
V: TRBV7-9; J: TRBJ1-2; size: NA; D: NA; DNA: TGTGCCAGCAGCTTACAAGGAGGGTGGAAGGATGGCTACACCTTC; CDR3: CASSLQGGWKDGYTF
V: TRBV10-3; J: TRBJ2-7; size: few; D: TRBD1; DNA: TGTGCCATCAGTGACCGCACCGGGACAGGGACTAACGAGCAGTACTTC; CDR3: CAISDRTGTGTNEQYF
V: TRBV29-1; J: TRBJ2-6; size: NA; D: TRBD1; DNA: TGCAGCGTTGCAGACAGGGGGCCCAGTAGAGCCAACGTCCTGACTTTC; CDR3: CSVADRGPSRANVLTF
V: TRBV7-2; J: TRBJ2-7; size: NA; D: NA; DNA: TGTGCCAGCAGCTTACGGGACGGTTACGAGCAGTACTTC; CDR3: CASSLRDGYEQYF
V: TRBV18; J: TRBJ2-5; size: NA; D: TRBD1; DNA: TGTGCCAGCTCACCGCGACAGGGGGCGCGGAGAGAGACCCAGTACTTC; CDR3: CASSPRQGARRETQYF
V: TRBV6-1; J: TRBJ2-7; size: NA; D: NA; DNA: TGTGCCAGACTCCCGCAAATTCTCTACGAGCAGTACTTC; CDR3: CARLPQILYEQYF
V: TRBV7-3; J: TRBJ1-6; size: NA; D: NA; DNA: TGTGCCAGCCGGGACGTTGGCTCCTATAATTCACCCCTCCACTTT; CDR3: CASRDVGSYNSPLHF
V: TRBV5-1; J: TRBJ2-7; size: few; D: TRBD1; DNA: TGCGCCAGCAGCCTAAGGACAGGGGGCATCTACGAGCAGTACTTC; CDR3: CASSLRTGGIYEQYF
V: TRBV2; J: TRBJ2-5; size: NA; D: NA; DNA: TGTGCCAGCAGTGAACGGGAGCCCCAGGCCCAGTACTTC; CDR3: CASSEREPQAQYF
V: TRBV9; J: TRBJ2-7; size: few; D: NA; DNA: TGTGCCAGCAGCGCCGACGACAGCTCCTACGAGCAGTACTTC; CDR3: CASSADDSSYEQYF
V: TRBV4-3; J: TRBJ2-1; size: NA; D: NA; DNA: TGCGCCAGCAGCCAAGTCCGGGACAACAATGAGCAGTTCTTC; CDR3: CASSQVRDNNEQFF
V: TRBV28; J: TRBJ1-1; size: NA; D: TRBD1; DNA: TGTGCCAGCAGCCCGACAGGGCCCACTGAAGCTTTCTTT; CDR3: CASSPTGPTEAFF
V: TRBV2; J: TRBJ1-1; size: once; D: TRBD1; DNA: TGTGCCAGCAGGGGTGACAGGGGGGATACTGAAGCTTTCTTT; CDR3: CASRGDRGDTEAFF
V: TRBV4-1; J: TRBJ2-3; size: NA; D: TRBD1; DNA: TGCGCCAGCAGCCAAGAATCGGGACAGGGGTTCGCAGATACGCAGTATTTT; CDR3: CASSQESGQGFADTQYF
V: TRBV23-1; J: TRBJ2-7; size: NA; D: NA; DNA: TGCGCCAGCAGTCAAACCACCGGACAGTTATCGACCTACGAGCAGTACTTC; CDR3: CASSQTTGQLSTYEQYF
V: TRBV2; J: TRBJ1-1; size: once; D: NA; DNA: TGTGCCGGCGGGGCAGACATGAACACTGAAGCTTTCTTT; CDR3: CAGGADMNTEAFF
V: TRBV29-1; J: TRBJ2-1; size: NA; D: NA; DNA: TGCAGCGTTGAAGAGGGGCTAGTCTACAATGAGCAGTTCTTC; CDR3: CSVEEGLVYNEQFF
V: TRBV11-2; J: TRBJ2-7; size: NA; D: TRBD2; DNA: TGTGCCAGCAGCTCGCAAATTAGCGGGAGAAGGTCGGGCGAGCAGTACTTC; CDR3: CASSSQISGRRSGEQYF
V: TRBV6-5; J: TRBJ2-1; size: NA; D: NA; DNA: TGTGCCAGCAGTCCCCCCAAACACTACAATGAGCAGTTCTTC; CDR3: CASSPPKHYNEQFF
V: TRBV5-1; J: TRBJ2-7; size: NA; D: NA; DNA: TGCGCCAGCAGCCTAGGGGCCTACGAGCAGTACTTC; CDR3: CASSLGAYEQYF
V: TRBV6-1; J: TRBJ2-7; size: NA; D: TRBD2; DNA: TGTGCCAGCAACCGAGCGGGGGGTGAGGTGGAGCAGTACTTC; CDR3: CASNRAGGEVEQYF
V: TRBV9; J: TRBJ1-1; size: NA; D: NA; DNA: TGTGCCAGCAGCGCACTAGGGGAGAACACTGAAGCTTTCTTT; CDR3: CASSALGENTEAFF
V: TRBV2; J: TRBJ2-2; size: NA; D: NA; DNA: TGTGCCAGCAGTGTGTCCAGGGTGTCCACCGGGGAGCTGTTTTTT; CDR3: CASSVSRVSTGELFF
V: TRBV15; J: TRBJ2-1; size: once; D: NA; DNA: TGTGCCACCAGCAGCGACTACAATGAGCAGTTCTTC; CDR3: CATSSDYNEQFF
V: TRBV19; J: TRBJ2-1; size: NA; D: NA; DNA: TGTGCCAGTAGTATAGGGGATAACAAGAAGCAGTTCTTC; CDR3: CASSIGDNKKQFF
V: TRBV9; J: TRBJ2-3; size: NA; D: TRBD1; DNA: TGTGCCAGCAGCCGAAACAGGGGTACTACGGATACGCAGTATTTT; CDR3: CASSRNRGTTDTQYF
V: TRBV15; J: TRBJ2-1; size: many; D: NA; DNA: TGTGCCACCAGCAGAGATCGGCGTCAAGATGAGCAGTTCTTC; CDR3: CATSRDRRQDEQFF
V: TRBV5-1; J: TRBJ2-7; size: NA; D: TRBD1; DNA: TGCGCCAGCAGCGTCCGGGACAGCGCCTACGAGCAGTACTTC; CDR3: CASSVRDSAYEQYF
V: TRBV10-3; J: TRBJ2-5; size: NA; D: NA; DNA: TGTGCCATCAGTGAGACCTCAGTGAGAGGGGAGACCCAGTACTTC; CDR3: CAISETSVRGETQYF
V: TRBV5-1; J: TRBJ2-1; size: NA; D: TRBD1; DNA: TGCGCCAGCAGCTTGGCCGGGACAGGGATTTTTGAGCAGTTCTTC; CDR3: CASSLAGTGIFEQFF
V: TRBV6-5; J: TRBJ1-2; size: NA; D: NA; DNA: TGTGCCAGCAGTTGGGACCGAAGCTATGGCTACACCTTC; CDR3: CASSWDRSYGYTF
V: TRBV7-3; J: TRBJ2-5; size: NA; D: NA; DNA: TGTGCCAGCAGCCCCCATCGACAGGACCAAGAGACCCAGTACTTC; CDR3: CASSPHRQDQETQYF
V: TRBV9; J: TRBJ2-7; size: NA; D: TRBD2; DNA: TGTGCCAGCAGCGTCGGGGGGACTCGATCCTACGAGCAGTACTTC; CDR3: CASSVGGTRSYEQYF
V: TRBV11-2; J: TRBJ1-1; size: NA; D: NA; DNA: TGTGCCAGCAGCTTAGGGCGCAGGTCCATGAACACTGAAGCTTTCTTT; CDR3: CASSLGRRSMNTEAFF
V: TRBV7-6; J: TRBJ2-3; size: NA; D: TRBD1; DNA: TGTGCCAGCAGCACCCCTTACAGGGGGTTCTCAGATACGCAGTATTTT; CDR3: CASSTPYRGFSDTQYF
V: TRBV9; J: TRBJ2-3; size: few; D: TRBD1; DNA: TGTGCCAGCAGCGCGGGGGACAGGATCGCAGATACGCAGTATTTT; CDR3: CASSAGDRIADTQYF
V: TRBV7-9; J: TRBJ2-1; size: NA; D: TRBD2; DNA: TGTGCCAGCAGCTCCGGACCTATAGCGGGAGTAGGCGATGAGCAGTTCTTC; CDR3: CASSSGPIAGVGDEQFF
V: TRBV14; J: TRBJ2-5; size: NA; D: NA; DNA: TGTGCCAGCAGCCAAGTCCGACAGACCCAGTACTTC; CDR3: CASSQVRQTQYF
V: TRBV28; J: TRBJ2-5; size: NA; D: NA; DNA: TGTGCCAGCAGTCCGTCAGGAGCAGAGACCCAGTACTTC; CDR3: CASSPSGAETQYF
V: TRBV19; J: TRBJ1-1; size: NA; D: NA; DNA: TGTGCCAGTAGTCTTCGTCCCGCCGAAGCTTTCTTT; CDR3: CASSLRPAEAFF
V: TRBV5-1; J: TRBJ2-7; size: NA; D: TRBD1; DNA: TGCGCCAGCAGTCCCAGGGGGTACGAGCAGTACTTC; CDR3: CASSPRGYEQYF
V: TRBV7-2; J: TRBJ1-2; size: NA; D: TRBD1; DNA: TGTGCCAGCAGCTTCCTGGGACAGTCCTATGGCTACACCTTC; CDR3: CASSFLGQSYGYTF
V: TRBV28; J: TRBJ1-1; size: NA; D: NA; DNA: TGTGCCAGCATTGGCCTAATGAACACTGAAGCTTTCTTT; CDR3: CASIGLMNTEAFF
V: TRBV28; J: TRBJ2-7; size: NA; D: NA; DNA: TGTGCCAGCAGTAGGACAGCCGACTACGAGCAGTACTTC; CDR3: CASSRTADYEQYF
V: TRBV5-5; J: TRBJ2-7; size: NA; D: NA; DNA: TGTGCCAGCAGCTTTCGCCCCGGACAGCTTCCACCCGGGATGATCTACGAGCAGTACTTC; CDR3: CASSFRPGQLPPGMIYEQYF
V: TRBV27; J: TRBJ2-1; size: NA; D: TRBD2; DNA: TGTGCCAGCAGTTTAACTAGCGGCTACAATGAGCAGTTCTTC; CDR3: CASSLTSGYNEQFF
V: TRBV7-8; J: TRBJ2-5; size: few; D: NA; DNA: TGTGCCAGCAGCCCCGCCTTGTGGGAGACCCAGTACTTC; CDR3: CASSPALWETQYF
V: TRBV29-1; J: TRBJ2-2; size: NA; D: NA; DNA: TGCAGCGTTGAGGGCAGCAACACCGGGGAGCTGTTTTTT; CDR3: CSVEGSNTGELFF
V: TRBV5-1; J: TRBJ1-1; size: NA; D: TRBD1; DNA: TGCGCCAGCACGCAAGTAGGACAGGGGAGGACTGAAGCTTTCTTT; CDR3: CASTQVGQGRTEAFF
V: TRBV18; J: TRBJ2-5; size: NA; D: TRBD2; DNA: TGTGCCAGCTCACCAGCTGCGGGGGAAGAGACCCAGTACTTC; CDR3: CASSPAAGEETQYF
V: TRBV6-1; J: TRBJ1-3; size: few; D: NA; DNA: TGTGCCAGCAGTGATGCGCCGGGGAGCCCCATATATTTT; CDR3: CASSDAPGSPIYF
V: TRBV5-1; J: TRBJ2-3; size: NA; D: NA; DNA: TGCGCCAGCAGCTTATCGGCTTTAAGCACAGATACGCAGTATTTT; CDR3: CASSLSALSTDTQYF
V: TRBV25-1; J: TRBJ2-4; size: NA; D: NA; DNA: TGTGCCAGCAGTGACCGGGCGTTAGCCAAAAACATTCAGTACTTC; CDR3: CASSDRALAKNIQYF